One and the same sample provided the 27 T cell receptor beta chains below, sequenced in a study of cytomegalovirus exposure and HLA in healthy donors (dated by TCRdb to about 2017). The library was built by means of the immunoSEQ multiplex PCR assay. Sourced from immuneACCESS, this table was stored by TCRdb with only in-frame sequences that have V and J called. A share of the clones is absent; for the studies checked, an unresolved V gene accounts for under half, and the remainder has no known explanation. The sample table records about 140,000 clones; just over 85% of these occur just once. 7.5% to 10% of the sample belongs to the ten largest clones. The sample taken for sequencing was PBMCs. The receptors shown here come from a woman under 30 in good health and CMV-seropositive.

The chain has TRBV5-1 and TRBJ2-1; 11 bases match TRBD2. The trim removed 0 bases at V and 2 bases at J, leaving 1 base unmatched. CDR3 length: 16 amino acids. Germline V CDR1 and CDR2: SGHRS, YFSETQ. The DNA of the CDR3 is TGCGCCAGCAGCTTGGTTAGCGGGAGGGCCTACAATGAGCAGTTCTTC. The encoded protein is CASSLVSGRAYNEQFF.

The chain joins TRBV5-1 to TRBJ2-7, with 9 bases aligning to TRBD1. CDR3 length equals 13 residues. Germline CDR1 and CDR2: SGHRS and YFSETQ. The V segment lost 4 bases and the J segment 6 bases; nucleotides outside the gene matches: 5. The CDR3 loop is CASSTGTGFEQYF. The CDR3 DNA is TGCGCCAGCAGCACCGGGACAGGGTTCGAGCAGTACTTC.

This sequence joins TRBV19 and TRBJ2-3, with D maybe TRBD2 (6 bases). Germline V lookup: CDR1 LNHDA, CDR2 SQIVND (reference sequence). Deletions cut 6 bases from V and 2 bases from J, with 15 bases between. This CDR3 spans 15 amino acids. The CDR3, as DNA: TGTGCCAGTAGCGTGGCGGGGCCTGCCACAGATACGCAGTATTTT. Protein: CASSVAGPATDTQYF.

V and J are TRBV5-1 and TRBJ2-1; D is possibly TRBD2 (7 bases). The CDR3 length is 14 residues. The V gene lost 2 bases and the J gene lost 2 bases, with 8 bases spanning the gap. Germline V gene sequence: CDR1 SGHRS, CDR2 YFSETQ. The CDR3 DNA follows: TGCGCCAGCAGCTTCGGGGGGCCCTACAATGAGCAGTTCTTC. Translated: CASSFGGPYNEQFF.

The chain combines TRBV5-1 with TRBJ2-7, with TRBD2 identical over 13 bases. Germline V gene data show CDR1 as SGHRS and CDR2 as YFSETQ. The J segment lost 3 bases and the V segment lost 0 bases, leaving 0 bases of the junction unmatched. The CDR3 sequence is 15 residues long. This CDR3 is CASSLGLAGGYEQYF. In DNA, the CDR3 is TGCGCCAGCAGCTTGGGACTAGCGGGAGGCTACGAGCAGTACTTC.

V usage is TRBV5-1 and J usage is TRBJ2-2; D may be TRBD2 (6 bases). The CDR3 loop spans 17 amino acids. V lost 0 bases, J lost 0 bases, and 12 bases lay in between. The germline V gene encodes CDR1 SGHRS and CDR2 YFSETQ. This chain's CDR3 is CASSLGLGLTNTGELFF. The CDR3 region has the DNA TGCGCCAGCAGCTTGGGGCTCGGACTAACGAACACCGGGGAGCTGTTTTTT.

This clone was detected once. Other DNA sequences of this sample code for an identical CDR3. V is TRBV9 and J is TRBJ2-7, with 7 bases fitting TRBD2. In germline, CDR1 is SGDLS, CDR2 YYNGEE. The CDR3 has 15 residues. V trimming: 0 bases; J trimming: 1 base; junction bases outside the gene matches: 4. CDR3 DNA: TGTGCCAGCAGCGTAGGGAGTAGCGGGTCCTACGAGCAGTACTTC. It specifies CASSVGSSGSYEQYF.

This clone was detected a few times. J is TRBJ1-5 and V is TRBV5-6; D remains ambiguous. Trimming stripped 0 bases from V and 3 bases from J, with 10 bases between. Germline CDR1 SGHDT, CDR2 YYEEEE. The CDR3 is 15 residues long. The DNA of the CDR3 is TGTGCCAGCAGCTTGGCCGGACGGGACAATCAGCCCCAGCATTTT. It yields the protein CASSLAGRDNQPQHF.

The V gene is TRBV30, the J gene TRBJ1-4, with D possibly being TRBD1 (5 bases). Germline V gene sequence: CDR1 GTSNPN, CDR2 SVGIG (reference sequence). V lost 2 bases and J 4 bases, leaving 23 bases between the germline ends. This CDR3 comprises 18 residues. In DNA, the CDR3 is TGTGCCTGGAGTACGGCGGGACTCAGACCTGGCCGTAATGAAAAACTGTTTTTT. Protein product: CAWSTAGLRPGRNEKLFF.

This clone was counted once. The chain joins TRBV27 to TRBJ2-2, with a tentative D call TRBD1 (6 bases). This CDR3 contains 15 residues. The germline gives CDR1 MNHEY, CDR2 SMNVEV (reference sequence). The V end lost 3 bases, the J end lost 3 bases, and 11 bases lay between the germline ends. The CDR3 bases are TGTGCCAGCAGTTTCCGGGACACCTACACCGGGGAGCTGTTTTTT. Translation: CASSFRDTYTGELFF.

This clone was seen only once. As DNA, the CDR3 is TGTGCCAGCAGTCTGTTCGGCAATGAGCAGTTCTTC. It translates to CASSLFGNEQFF. This rearrangement joins TRBV28 to TRBJ2-1; no definite D call. This CDR3 region has 12 residues. The V end lost 5 bases, the J end lost 6 bases, and 8 bases lay between the germline ends. The germline V gene encodes CDR1 MDHEN and CDR2 SYDVKM.

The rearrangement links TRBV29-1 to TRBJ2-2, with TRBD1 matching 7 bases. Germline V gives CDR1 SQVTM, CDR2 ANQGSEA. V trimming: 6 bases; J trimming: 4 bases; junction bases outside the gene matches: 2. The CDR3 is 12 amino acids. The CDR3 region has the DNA TGCAGCGTAGGGACAGCCACCGGGGAGCTGTTTTTT. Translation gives CSVGTATGELFF.

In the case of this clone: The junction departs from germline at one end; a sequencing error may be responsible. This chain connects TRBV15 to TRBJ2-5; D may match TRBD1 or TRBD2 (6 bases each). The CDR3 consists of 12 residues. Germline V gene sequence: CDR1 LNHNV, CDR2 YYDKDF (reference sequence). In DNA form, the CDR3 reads TGTGCCACCGGCAGGGGAGGCGAGACCCAGTACTTC. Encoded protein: CATGRGGETQYF.

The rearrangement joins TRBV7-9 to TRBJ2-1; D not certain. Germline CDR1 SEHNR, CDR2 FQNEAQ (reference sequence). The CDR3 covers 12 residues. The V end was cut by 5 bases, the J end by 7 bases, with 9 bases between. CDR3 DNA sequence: TGTGCCAGCAGCAACGAACGGAATGAGCAGTTCTTC. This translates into CASSNERNEQFF. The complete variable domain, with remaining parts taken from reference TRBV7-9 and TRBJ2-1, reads DTGVSQNPRHKITKRGQNVTFRCDPISEHNRLYWYRQTLGQGPEFLTYFQNEAQLEKSRLLSDRFSAERPKGSFSTLEIQRTEQGDSAMYLCASSNERNEQFFGPGTRLTVL.

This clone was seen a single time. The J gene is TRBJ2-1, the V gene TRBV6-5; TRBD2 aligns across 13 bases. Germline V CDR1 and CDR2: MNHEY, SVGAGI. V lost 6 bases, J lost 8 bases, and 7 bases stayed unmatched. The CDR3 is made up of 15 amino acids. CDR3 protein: CASSRGTSGIYEQFF. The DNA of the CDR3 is TGTGCCAGCAGCCGCGGGACTAGCGGGATCTATGAGCAGTTCTTC.

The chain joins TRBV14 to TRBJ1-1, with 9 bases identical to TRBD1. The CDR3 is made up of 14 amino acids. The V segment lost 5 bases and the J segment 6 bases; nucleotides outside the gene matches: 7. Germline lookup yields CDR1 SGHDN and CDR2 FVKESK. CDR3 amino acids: CASSSYRGLAEAFF. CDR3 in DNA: TGTGCCAGCAGCTCTTACAGGGGGCTGGCTGAAGCTTTCTTT. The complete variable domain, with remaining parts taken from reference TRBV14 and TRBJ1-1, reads EAGVTQFPSHSVIEKGQTVTLRCDPISGHDNLYWYRRVMGKEIKFLLHFVKESKQDESGMPNNRFLAERTGGTYSTLKVQPAELEDSGVYFCASSSYRGLAEAFFGQGTRLTVV.

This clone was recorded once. CDR3 residues: CASGRDRGSVAFF. The CDR3 nucleotides read TGTGCCAGCGGCCGGGACAGGGGCTCCGTAGCTTTCTTT. V and J are TRBV27 and TRBJ1-1; 10 bases are a match to TRBD1. The length of the CDR3 is 13 residues. V lost 8 bases, J lost 10 bases, and 10 bases stayed unmatched. In germline, CDR1 is MNHEY, CDR2 SMNVEV (reference sequence).

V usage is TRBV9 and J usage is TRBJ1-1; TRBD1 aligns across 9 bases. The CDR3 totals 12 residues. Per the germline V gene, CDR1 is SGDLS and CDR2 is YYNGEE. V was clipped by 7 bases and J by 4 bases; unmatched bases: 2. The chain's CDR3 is CASGDRVTEAFF. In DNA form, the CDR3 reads TGTGCCAGCGGGGACAGGGTCACTGAAGCTTTCTTT.

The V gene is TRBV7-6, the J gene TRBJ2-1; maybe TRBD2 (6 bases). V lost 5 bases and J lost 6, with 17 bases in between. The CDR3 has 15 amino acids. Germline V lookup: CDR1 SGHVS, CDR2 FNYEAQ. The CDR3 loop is CASSPQLAIPNEQFF. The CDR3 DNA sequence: TGTGCCAGCAGCCCTCAACTAGCTATCCCCAATGAGCAGTTCTTC.

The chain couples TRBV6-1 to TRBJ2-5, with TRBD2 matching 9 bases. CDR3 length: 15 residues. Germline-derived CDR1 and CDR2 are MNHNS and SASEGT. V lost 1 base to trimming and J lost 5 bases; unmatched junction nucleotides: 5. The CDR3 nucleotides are TGTGCCAGCAGTGAAGAGGCGGGGGGGCCGGAGACCCAGTACTTC. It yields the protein CASSEEAGGPETQYF.

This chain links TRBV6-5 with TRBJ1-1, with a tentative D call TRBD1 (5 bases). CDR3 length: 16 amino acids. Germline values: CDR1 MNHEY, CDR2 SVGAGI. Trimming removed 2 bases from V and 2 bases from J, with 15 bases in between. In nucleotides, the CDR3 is TGTGCCAGCAGTTACCTCACAACGGGGGAAAACACTGAAGCTTTCTTT. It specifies CASSYLTTGENTEAFF.

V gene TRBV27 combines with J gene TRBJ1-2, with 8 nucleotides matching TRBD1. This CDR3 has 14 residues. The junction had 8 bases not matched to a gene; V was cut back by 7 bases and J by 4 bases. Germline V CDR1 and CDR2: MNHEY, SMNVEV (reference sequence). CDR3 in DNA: TGTGCCAGCAATCCGGCAGGGGGCAGCTATGGCTACACCTTC. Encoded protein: CASNPAGGSYGYTF.

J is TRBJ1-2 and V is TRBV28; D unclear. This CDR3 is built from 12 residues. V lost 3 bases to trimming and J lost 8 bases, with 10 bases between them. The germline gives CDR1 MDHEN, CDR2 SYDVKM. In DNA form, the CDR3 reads TGTGCCAGCAGTTTGGGTCCGCGGGGCTACACCTTC. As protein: CASSLGPRGYTF.

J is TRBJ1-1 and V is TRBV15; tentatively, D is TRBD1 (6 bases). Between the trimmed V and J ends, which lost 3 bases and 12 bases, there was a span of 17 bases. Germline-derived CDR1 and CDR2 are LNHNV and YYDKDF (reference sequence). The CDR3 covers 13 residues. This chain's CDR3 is CATSSLQGVDTFF. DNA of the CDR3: TGTGCCACCAGCAGCCTACAGGGCGTTGATACTTTCTTT.

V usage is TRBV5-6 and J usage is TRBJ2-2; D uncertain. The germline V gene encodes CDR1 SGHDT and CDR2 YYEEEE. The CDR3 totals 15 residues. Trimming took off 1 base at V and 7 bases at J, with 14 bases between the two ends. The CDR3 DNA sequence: TGTGCCAGCAGCTTGTTGGGTACGGAGCGCGGGGAGCTGTTTTTT. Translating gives CASSLLGTERGELFF.

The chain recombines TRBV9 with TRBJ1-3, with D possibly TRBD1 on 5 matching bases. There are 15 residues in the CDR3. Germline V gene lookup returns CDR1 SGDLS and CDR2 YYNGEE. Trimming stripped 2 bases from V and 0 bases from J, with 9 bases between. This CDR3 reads CASSVQGLSGNTIYF. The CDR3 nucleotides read TGTGCCAGCAGCGTCCAGGGTCTCTCTGGAAACACCATATATTTT.

The CDR3 is CASSQDPWRAFF. The CDR3 DNA reads as TGTGCCAGCAGCCAAGACCCGTGGAGAGCTTTCTTT. This rearrangement joins TRBV4-2 to TRBJ1-1; no firm D call. V lost 0 bases and J 10 bases, leaving 9 bases between the germline ends. The germline V gene encodes CDR1 LGHNA and CDR2 YNFKEQ. CDR3 size: 12 residues.